These 28 T cell receptor beta chains were all obtained from the same sample, sequenced in a study of cytomegalovirus exposure and HLA in healthy donors (TCRdb year 2017). Library construction relied on the immunoSEQ multiplex PCR assay. For the multiplex PCR, a mixture combining 60 forward primers for TCR Vbeta segments and 13 reverse primers for TCR Jbeta segments was used. In its TCRdb copy, this immuneACCESS table keeps in-frame sequences only and misses some clones. Where compared with another copy, unresolved V genes explain less than half of these, and the others have no known cause. For this sample the table gives 150,000 or so clones, of which under 90% were detected only once. The ten largest clones represent around 1.5% of the sample. The source material was PBMCs. Receptor source: a male donor in good health and CMV-seronegative.

The J gene is TRBJ1-2, the V gene TRBV7-2; 8 bases map to TRBD1. Germline V gives CDR1 SGHTA, CDR2 FQGNSA. The CDR3 has 14 residues. The trim removed 5 bases at V and 5 bases at J, leaving 7 bases unmatched. The CDR3 region is CASSRPGTGYGYTF. The CDR3 DNA follows: TGTGCCAGCAGCCGACCCGGGACAGGATATGGCTACACCTTC.

The rearrangement joins TRBV7-7 to TRBJ2-2, with D perhaps TRBD1 (7 bases). Between the trimmed V and J ends, which lost 4 bases and 4 bases, there was a span of 16 bases. Germline V gene data show CDR1 as SSHAT and CDR2 as FNYEAQ (reference sequence). The CDR3 sequence is 16 residues long. The CDR3 reads CASSSNRQGLTGELFF. The CDR3 DNA reads TGTGCCAGCAGCTCAAATCGACAGGGACTCACCGGGGAGCTGTTTTTT.

The genes are TRBV29-1 and TRBJ1-2, with D perhaps TRBD1 (6 bases). In germline, CDR1 is SQVTM, CDR2 ANQGSEA. CDR3 size: 13 residues. Trimming removed 8 bases at V and 0 bases at J, with 13 bases between. The CDR3 region has the DNA TGCAGCTTCCGACAGGCTACTAACTATGGCTACACCTTC. Residues: CSFRQATNYGYTF.

V gene TRBV9 combines with J gene TRBJ1-5; 7 bases line up with TRBD1. Germline V CDR1 and CDR2: SGDLS, YYNGEE. Trimming took 3 bases from V and 3 from J; bases not matched to a gene: 3. The CDR3 is 14 residues long. The CDR3 loop is CASSGGQTNQPQHF. CDR3 coding DNA: TGTGCCAGCAGCGGGGGACAGACCAATCAGCCCCAGCATTTT.

The CDR3 DNA reads as TGTGCCAGCAATCCTAAAATAGCGGGAGGTGCTGAAACCCAGTACTTC. This translates into CASNPKIAGGAETQYF. J is TRBJ2-5 and V is TRBV27; TRBD2 matches at 10 bases. V was clipped by 7 bases and J by 8 bases; unmatched bases: 16. This CDR3 is built from 16 residues. Germline CDR1 reads MNHEY; CDR2 reads SMNVEV (reference sequence).

V usage is TRBV14 and J usage is TRBJ2-1; 12 bases map to TRBD2. Unmatched junction bases numbered 4, after V lost 3 bases and J lost 7 bases. This CDR3 is built from 15 residues. Germline loops: CDR1 SGHDN, CDR2 FVKESK. CDR3 residues: CASSQLAGGVNEQFF. The CDR3 DNA reads TGTGCCAGCAGCCAGCTAGCGGGAGGGGTAAATGAGCAGTTCTTC.

The genes are TRBV5-4 and TRBJ1-5; 7 bases agree with TRBD1. The CDR3 is made up of 15 amino acids. V lost 0 bases and J lost 2; bases outside the gene matches: 2. In germline, CDR1 is SGHNT, CDR2 YYREEE (reference sequence). CDR3 protein: CASSLGTGGNQPQHF. Here the CDR3 DNA reads TGTGCCAGCAGCTTGGGTACAGGGGGCAATCAGCCCCAGCATTTT.

This clone has more than one count but fewer than ten. The rearrangement uses TRBV6-1 and TRBJ1-6, with D tentatively TRBD1 (6 bases). Germline-derived CDR1 and CDR2 are MNHNS and SASEGT. The CDR3 runs 16 residues. Between the trimmed V and J ends, which lost 2 bases and 5 bases, there was a span of 13 bases. This CDR3 is CASSELWGLDNSPLHF. The CDR3 DNA follows: TGTGCCAGCAGTGAACTTTGGGGGCTAGATAATTCACCCCTCCACTTT.

The V and J genes are TRBV5-1 and TRBJ2-6; a possible D gene is TRBD1 (5 bases). The V end lost 4 bases, the J end lost 9 bases, and 14 bases lay between the germline ends. This CDR3 comprises 14 residues. CDR1 is SGHRS and CDR2 is YFSETQ in the germline V gene. The CDR3 here is CASSLGHASNVLTF. The CDR3 DNA sequence: TGCGCCAGCAGCCTTGGACACGCGAGCAACGTCCTGACTTTC. The full variable domain, rest sourced from reference TRBV5-1 and TRBJ2-6, is KAGVTQTPRYLIKTRGQQVTLSCSPISGHRSVSWYQQTPGQGLQFLFEYFSETQRNKGNFPGRFSGRQFSNSRSEMNVSTLELGDSALYLCASSLGHASNVLTFGAGSRLTVL.

V and J are TRBV2 and TRBJ2-6, with 8 bases fitting TRBD1. CDR3 size: 16 residues. CDR1 and CDR2 from the germline V gene are SNHLY and FYNNEI. The V segment lost 7 bases and the J segment 1 base; nucleotides outside the gene matches: 6. The CDR3 loop reads CASIVGDRSGANVLTF. The CDR3 nucleotides are TGTGCCAGCATCGTAGGGGACAGGTCTGGGGCCAACGTCCTGACTTTC.

This clone was seen a handful of times. The V and J genes are TRBV6-5 and TRBJ1-4; TRBD1 aligns across 8 bases. V lost 6 bases, J lost 2 bases, and 2 bases stayed unmatched. The CDR3 totals 14 residues. Germline V CDR1 and CDR2: MNHEY, SVGAGI. CDR3 residues: CASSWDRTNEKLFF. As DNA, the CDR3 is TGTGCCAGCAGCTGGGACAGGACTAATGAAAAACTGTTTTTT.

In its sample, this clone was seen once. The rearrangement joins TRBV10-3 to TRBJ2-1, with TRBD2 matching over 12 bases. This CDR3 contains 16 residues. The V gene's germline CDR1 is ENHRY and CDR2 SYGVKD. The V gene end was trimmed by 10 bases and the J gene end by 3 bases; junction bases not matched to a gene: 10. CDR3 sequence (DNA): TGTGCCAGCGAAAGGACTAGCGGGGAAAACTACAATGAGCAGTTCTTC. This sequence encodes CASERTSGENYNEQFF.

This clone has only a few counts. This chain links TRBV6-5 with TRBJ1-1; D remains ambiguous. Germline V gene lookup returns CDR1 MNHEY and CDR2 SVGAGI. The CDR3 extends over 13 amino acids. V lost 5 bases and J lost 1, with 8 bases in between. The CDR3 protein is CASSRGTNTEAFF. The CDR3 DNA reads TGTGCCAGCAGTCGGGGAACGAACACTGAAGCTTTCTTT.

This clone was detected only a few times. The V gene is TRBV11-2, the J gene TRBJ2-3, with no clear D. The CDR3 spans 14 residues. Trimming removed 3 bases from V and 0 bases from J, with 7 bases in between. In germline, CDR1 is SGHAT, CDR2 FQNNGV. This chain's CDR3 is CASSLKTSTDTQYF. The CDR3 nucleotides are TGTGCCAGCAGCTTGAAGACAAGCACAGATACGCAGTATTTT. Full variable domain (rest looked up from reference TRBV11-2 and TRBJ2-3): EAGVAQSPRYKIIEKRQSVAFWCNPISGHATLYWYQQILGQGPKLLIQFQNNGVVDDSQLPKDRFSAERLKGVDSTLKIQPAKLEDSAVYLCASSLKTSTDTQYFGPGTRLTVL.

A few counts support this clone. The chain recombines TRBV6-4 with TRBJ1-2; 9 bases align to TRBD1. Germline V CDR1 and CDR2: MRHNA, SNTAGT. The CDR3 loop spans 13 amino acids. Trimming removed 0 bases from V and 7 bases from J; junction bases left unmatched: 0. CDR3 amino acids: CASSDSDRGGYTF. CDR3 DNA: TGTGCCAGCAGTGACTCGGACAGGGGTGGCTACACCTTC.

The genes are TRBV29-1 and TRBJ2-5, with D possibly being TRBD2 (5 bases). This CDR3 has 11 residues. V lost 4 bases and J lost 9, with 12 bases in between. Germline values: CDR1 SQVTM, CDR2 ANQGSEA. The CDR3 DNA follows: TGCAGCGTTGGGCAGCGCGGGCCCCAGTACTTC. This translates into CSVGQRGPQYF.

The chain combines TRBV6-5 with TRBJ2-7; tentatively, D is TRBD2 (5 bases). Germline assignment: CDR1 MNHEY and CDR2 SVGAGI. Trimming pared 4 bases from V and 2 bases from J, leaving 15 bases between. CDR3 length equals 15 residues. Written as DNA, the CDR3 is TGTGCCAGCAGTTCCGTCGGGGTGGCTCCCTACGAGCAGTACTTC. It encodes CASSSVGVAPYEQYF.

The chain carries TRBV11-3 and TRBJ1-3, with 8 nucleotides matching TRBD1. The J segment lost 3 bases and the V segment lost 4 bases, leaving 8 bases of the junction unmatched. Germline loops: CDR1 SGHNT, CDR2 YENEEA. CDR3 length: 16 residues. The CDR3 DNA reads as TGTGCCAGCAGCTCGACAGGGGAGGTGGGTGGAAACACCATATATTTT. It encodes CASSSTGEVGGNTIYF.

The chain combines TRBV6-5 with TRBJ1-2; 7 positions agree with TRBD1. The CDR3 is 14 residues long. With 0 bases clipped from V and 5 bases from J, the junction kept 3 bases outside the gene matches. Germline V gives CDR1 MNHEY, CDR2 SVGAGI. CDR3: CASSYSTGRYGYTF. The CDR3 nucleotides are TGTGCCAGCAGTTACTCGACAGGGCGGTATGGCTACACCTTC.

In the case of this clone: At one boundary the junction diverges from the germline segment, which might be a read error. The V gene is TRBV14, the J gene TRBJ2-1, with TRBD2 as a possible D gene (7 bases). Germline-derived CDR1 and CDR2 are SGHDN and FVKESK. The CDR3 spans 12 residues. CDR3 DNA: TGTGCCAGCAGCCAAGGGGGGGGCTCTGGAGTCTTC. Translated: CASSQGGGSGVF.

The rearrangement joins TRBV7-9 to TRBJ2-5, with 15 bases matching TRBD2. Germline V lookup: CDR1 SEHNR, CDR2 FQNEAQ (reference sequence). The CDR3 is made up of 19 amino acids. The ends lost 1 base at V and 5 bases at J; junction bases unmatched: 11. The CDR3 loop is CASSLEVWTSGRAVETQYF. In DNA, the CDR3 is TGTGCCAGCAGCTTAGAGGTCTGGACTAGCGGGAGGGCCGTGGAGACCCAGTACTTC.

This clone was counted between two and nine times. The chain uses TRBV11-3 and TRBJ2-1; 7 bases match TRBD2. This CDR3 has 15 residues. The V segment lost 5 bases and the J segment 6 bases; nucleotides outside the gene matches: 10. Germline CDR1 reads SGHNT; CDR2 reads YENEEA. This chain's CDR3 is CASSLGLGSLNEQFF. CDR3 bases: TGTGCCAGCAGCCTCGGACTAGGAAGTCTCAATGAGCAGTTCTTC.

V is TRBV6-4 and J is TRBJ1-2; D unresolved. Trimming took off 0 bases at V and 7 bases at J, with 24 bases between the two ends. CDR3 length equals 18 residues. Germline CDR1 reads MRHNA; CDR2 reads SNTAGT. The CDR3 bases are TGTGCCAGCAGTGACTCGACCGGTCGCGTGGGCCACTGGCTTGGCTACACCTTC. It codes for CASSDSTGRVGHWLGYTF.

The V and J genes are TRBV9 and TRBJ1-4, with 9 bases aligning to TRBD1. The length of the CDR3 is 15 residues. The V and J ends lost 1 base and 12 bases, in that order; junction bases with no gene match: 10. Germline assignment: CDR1 SGDLS and CDR2 YYNGEE. CDR3: CASSVRGQGPQELFF. The CDR3 DNA reads as TGTGCCAGCAGCGTAAGGGGACAGGGCCCCCAGGAACTGTTTTTT.

The J gene is TRBJ1-6, the V gene TRBV11-2; tentative D call: TRBD1 (5 bases). Germline V gives CDR1 SGHAT, CDR2 FQNNGV. The CDR3 loop spans 16 amino acids. Deletions cut 5 bases from V and 10 bases from J, with 21 bases between. The CDR3 sequence: CASSQLLGDLGSPLHF. Written as DNA, the CDR3 is TGTGCCAGCAGCCAACTTTTGGGGGACTTGGGCTCACCCCTCCACTTT. The variable domain in full, with the rest retrieved from reference TRBV11-2 and TRBJ1-6, is EAGVAQSPRYKIIEKRQSVAFWCNPISGHATLYWYQQILGQGPKLLIQFQNNGVVDDSQLPKDRFSAERLKGVDSTLKIQPAKLEDSAVYLCASSQLLGDLGSPLHFGNGTRLTVT.

The chain couples TRBV5-1 to TRBJ2-3; D may be TRBD2 (7 bases). Between the trimmed V and J ends, which lost 0 bases and 2 bases, there was a span of 13 bases. The CDR3 runs 16 residues. Germline-derived CDR1 and CDR2 are SGHRS and YFSETQ. Here the CDR3 DNA reads TGCGCCAGCAGCTTGGTTGGGGGGGGCCTCACAGATACGCAGTATTTT. It is translated as CASSLVGGGLTDTQYF.

This chain joins TRBV5-4 and TRBJ2-1; 8 nucleotides line up with TRBD1. This CDR3 has 16 residues. Trimming at V came to 1 base and at J to 8 bases, leaving 11 bases not matched to a gene. Germline V CDR1 and CDR2: SGHNT, YYREEE (reference sequence). The CDR3 nucleotides are TGTGCCAGCAGCTTGCGCGACAGGGGATCTGTCGATGAGCAGTTCTTC. Translation: CASSLRDRGSVDEQFF.

This rearrangement joins TRBV5-5 to TRBJ1-1; D unclear. The CDR3 length is 16 residues. Trimming left V 0 bases short and J 1 base short, with 13 bases between. Germline V CDR1 and CDR2: SGHKS, YYEKEE (reference sequence). CDR3 in amino acids: CASSLAYQAKNTEAFF. In nucleotides, the CDR3 is TGTGCCAGCAGCTTGGCTTATCAGGCGAAGAACACTGAAGCTTTCTTT.